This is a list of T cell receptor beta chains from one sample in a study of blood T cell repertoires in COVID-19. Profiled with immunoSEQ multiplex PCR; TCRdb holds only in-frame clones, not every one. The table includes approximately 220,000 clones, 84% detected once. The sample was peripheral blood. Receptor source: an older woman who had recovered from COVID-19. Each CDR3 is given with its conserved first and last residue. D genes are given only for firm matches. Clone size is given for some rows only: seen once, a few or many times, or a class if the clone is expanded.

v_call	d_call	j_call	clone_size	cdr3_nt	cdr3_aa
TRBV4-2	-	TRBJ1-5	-	TGTGCCAGCAGCCAAGTAAGTGGGGGGAAAGGTGGTCAGCCCCAGCATTTT	CASSQVSGGKGGQPQHF
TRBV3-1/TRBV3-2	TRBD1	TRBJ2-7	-	TGTGCCAGCTGCTCGGGACAGACCTTTTGGGAGCAGTACTTC	CASCSGQTFWEQYF
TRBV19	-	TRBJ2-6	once	TGTGCCAGTAGTATTCTATCCTCTGGGGCCAACGTCCTGACTTTC	CASSILSSGANVLTF
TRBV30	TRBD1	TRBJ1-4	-	TGTGCCTGGAATAAGCCGGGACAGGGGGAGGAAAAACTGTTTTTT	CAWNKPGQGEEKLFF
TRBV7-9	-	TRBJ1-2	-	TGTGCCAGCAGCTCCCCTGAGGCTTCGGGGGGCTACACCTTC	CASSSPEASGGYTF
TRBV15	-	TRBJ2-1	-	TGTGCCACCAGACCCGGGACTTCCAATGAGCAGTTCTTC	CATRPGTSNEQFF
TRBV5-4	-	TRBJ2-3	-	TGTGCCAGCAGCCGAGGGGGAGATACGCAGTATTTT	CASSRGGDTQYF
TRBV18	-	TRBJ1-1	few	TGTGCCAGCTCACCAAGGGGAGGTTGGACTGAAGCTTTCTTT	CASSPRGGWTEAFF
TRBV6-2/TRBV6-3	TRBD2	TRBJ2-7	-	TGTGCCAGCAGTTTCTTTACCGGACTAGCGGCTTTGTACGAGCAGTACTTC	CASSFFTGLAALYEQYF
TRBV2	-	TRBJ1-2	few	TGTGCCAGCAGTGATTCGACAATCTATGGCTACACCTTC	CASSDSTIYGYTF
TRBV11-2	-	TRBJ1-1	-	TGTGCCAGCAGCTTAGCCAGGCAGAACACTGAAGCTTTCTTT	CASSLARQNTEAFF
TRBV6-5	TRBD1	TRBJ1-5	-	TGTGCCAGCAGTTACGTTGACAGGGGGAATCAGCCCCAGCATTTT	CASSYVDRGNQPQHF
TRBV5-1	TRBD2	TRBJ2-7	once	TGCGCCAGCAGCTTTGATGCTAGCGGGGGAACAACCTACGAGCAGTACTTC	CASSFDASGGTTYEQYF
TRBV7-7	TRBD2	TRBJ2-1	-	TGTGCTAGCAGCCCCGGGACTAGCGGATCCTACAATGAGCAGTTCTTC	CASSPGTSGSYNEQFF
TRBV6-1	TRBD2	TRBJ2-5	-	TGTGCCAGCAGTGAAGCACCGGGGGGGACCGGAGAGACCCAGTACTTC	CASSEAPGGTGETQYF
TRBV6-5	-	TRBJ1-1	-	TGTGCCAGCAGTCCGGACCACCTGGGGAGCACTGAAGCTTTCTTT	CASSPDHLGSTEAFF
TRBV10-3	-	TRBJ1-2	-	TGTGCCATCAGTGCAATTGGAGGGAATGGCTACACCTTC	CAISAIGGNGYTF
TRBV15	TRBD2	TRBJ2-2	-	TGTGCCACCAGAGAGGGACTAGCGGGAACCGGGGAGCTGTTTTTT	CATREGLAGTGELFF
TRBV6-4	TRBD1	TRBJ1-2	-	TGTGCCAGCAGAAGACAGGGGGCGCCGAACTATGGCTACACCTTC	CASRRQGAPNYGYTF
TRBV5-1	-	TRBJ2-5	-	TGCGCCAGCAGCTTGTTAGGTGGGGAGCAAGAGACCCAGTACTTC	CASSLLGGEQETQYF
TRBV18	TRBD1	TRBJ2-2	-	TGTGCCAGCTCACCAAACCCCAGGGGGACCGGGGAGCTGTTTTTT	CASSPNPRGTGELFF
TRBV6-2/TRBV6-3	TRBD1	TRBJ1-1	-	TGTGCCAGCAGTAACTACCGGGACAGGGCTGAAGTGAACACTGAAGCTTTCTTT	CASSNYRDRAEVNTEAFF
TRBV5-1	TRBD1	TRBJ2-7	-	TGCGCCAGCAGCCCAGACCCGGGACAGGGGGCGTGGGTGGACTTC	CASSPDPGQGAWVDF
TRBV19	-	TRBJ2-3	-	TGTGCCAGTAGTCCTCGCACAGATACGCAGTATTTT	CASSPRTDTQYF
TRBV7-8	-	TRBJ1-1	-	TGTGCCAGCAGCTTAGCCCTGACAGTTACTGAAGCTTTCTTT	CASSLALTVTEAFF